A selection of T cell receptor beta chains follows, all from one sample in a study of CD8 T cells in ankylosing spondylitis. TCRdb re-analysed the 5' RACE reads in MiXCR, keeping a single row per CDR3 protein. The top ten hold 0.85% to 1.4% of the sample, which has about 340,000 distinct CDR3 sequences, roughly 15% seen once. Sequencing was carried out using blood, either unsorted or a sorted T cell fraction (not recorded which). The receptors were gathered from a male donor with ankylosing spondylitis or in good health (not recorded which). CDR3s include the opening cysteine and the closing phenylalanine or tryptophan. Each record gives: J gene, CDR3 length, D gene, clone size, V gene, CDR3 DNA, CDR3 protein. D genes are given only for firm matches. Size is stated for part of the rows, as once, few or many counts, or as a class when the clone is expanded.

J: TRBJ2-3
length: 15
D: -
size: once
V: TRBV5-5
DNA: TGTGCCAGCACCCGGGACGGGAACCCCACAGATACGCAGTATTTT
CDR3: CASTRDGNPTDTQYF

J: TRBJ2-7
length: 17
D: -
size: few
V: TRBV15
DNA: TGTGCCACCAGCAGAGACAAAGGTCGCGGGATCTCCTACGAGCAGTACTTC
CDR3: CATSRDKGRGISYEQYF

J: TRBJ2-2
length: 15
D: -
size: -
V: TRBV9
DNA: TGTGCCAGCAGCGTTCTGGGGTCGAACACCGGGGAGCTGTTTTTT
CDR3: CASSVLGSNTGELFF

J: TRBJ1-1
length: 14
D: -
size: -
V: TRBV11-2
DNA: TGTGCCAGCAGCTTACAGGGGAAGTTGACTGAAGCTTTCTTT
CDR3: CASSLQGKLTEAFF

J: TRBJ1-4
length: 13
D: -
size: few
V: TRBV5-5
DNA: TGTGCCAGCAGCTTCCGACCGCTGGAAACTGGATTTTTT
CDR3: CASSFRPLETGFF

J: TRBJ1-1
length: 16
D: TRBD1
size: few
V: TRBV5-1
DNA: TGCGCCAGCAGCTTGGTAGGGACAGCCATGAACACTGAAGCTTTCTTT
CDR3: CASSLVGTAMNTEAFF

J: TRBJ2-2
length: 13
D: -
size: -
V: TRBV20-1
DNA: TGCAGTGCTGGGCCCTTTTCTGCCGGGGAGCTGTTTTTT
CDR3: CSAGPFSAGELFF

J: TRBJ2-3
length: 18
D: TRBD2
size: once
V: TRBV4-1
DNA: TGCGCCAGCAGCACCCCGGGACTAGCGGGAACGTGGGGAGATACGCAGTATTTT
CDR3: CASSTPGLAGTWGDTQYF

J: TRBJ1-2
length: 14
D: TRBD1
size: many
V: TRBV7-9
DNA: TGTGCCAGCAGCTTGGGGACAGCTAACTATGGCTACACCTTC
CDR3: CASSLGTANYGYTF

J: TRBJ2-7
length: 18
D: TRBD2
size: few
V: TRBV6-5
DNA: TGTGCCAGCAGTTACTCTGGAGGACTAGCGGGGGGTTCCTACGAGCAGTACTTC
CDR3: CASSYSGGLAGGSYEQYF

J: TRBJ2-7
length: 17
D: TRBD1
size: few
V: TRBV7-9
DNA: TGTGCCAGCAGCCCCGTCCTCAAGACAGGGGTCCCCTACGAGCAGTACTTC
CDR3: CASSPVLKTGVPYEQYF

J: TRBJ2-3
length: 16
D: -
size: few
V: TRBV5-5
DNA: TGTGCCAGCAGCTTATGGCCCTTGGGGGGCACAGATACGCAGTATTTT
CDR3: CASSLWPLGGTDTQYF

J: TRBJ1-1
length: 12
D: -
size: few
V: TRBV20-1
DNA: TGCAGTGCTGCCGGGGCGAACACTGAAGCTTTCTTT
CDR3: CSAAGANTEAFF

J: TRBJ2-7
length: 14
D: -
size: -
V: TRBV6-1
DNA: TGTGCCAGCAGTGAAATAGTACAGGGCTACGAGCAGTACTTC
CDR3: CASSEIVQGYEQYF

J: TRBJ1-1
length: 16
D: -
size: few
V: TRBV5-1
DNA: TGCGCCAGCAGCTTGGCGGGGGGGGACATGAACACTGAAGCTTTCTTT
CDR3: CASSLAGGDMNTEAFF

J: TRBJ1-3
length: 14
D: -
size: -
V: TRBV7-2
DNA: TGTGCCAGCAGCGTCCAGGGGACTGGAAACACCATATATTTT
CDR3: CASSVQGTGNTIYF

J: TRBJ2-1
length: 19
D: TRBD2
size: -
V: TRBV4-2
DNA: TGTGCCAGCAGCCAAGATGTCCGGTTAGCGGGGACCCTCTACAATGAGCAGTTCTTC
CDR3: CASSQDVRLAGTLYNEQFF

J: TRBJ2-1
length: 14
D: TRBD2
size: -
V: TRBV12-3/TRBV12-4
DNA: TGTGCCAGCAGCGCGGGGGGGATTTACAATGAGCAGTTCTTC
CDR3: CASSAGGIYNEQFF

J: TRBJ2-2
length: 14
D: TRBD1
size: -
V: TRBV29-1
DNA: TGCAGCGTCTTTGGACAGGGACGGACCGGGGAGCTGTTTTTT
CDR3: CSVFGQGRTGELFF

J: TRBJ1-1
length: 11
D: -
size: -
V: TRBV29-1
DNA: TGCAGCGTTGGGATCGGGGAACAGTACTTCTTT
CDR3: CSVGIGEQYFF

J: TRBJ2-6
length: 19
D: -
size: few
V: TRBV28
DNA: TGTGCCAGCAGTCTCCTCCCGACCGGACGTCTCTCTGGGGCCAACGTCCTGACTTTC
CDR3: CASSLLPTGRLSGANVLTF

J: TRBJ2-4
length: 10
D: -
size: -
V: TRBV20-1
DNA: TGCAGCAAAGACCGGAACATTCAGTACTTC
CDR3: CSKDRNIQYF

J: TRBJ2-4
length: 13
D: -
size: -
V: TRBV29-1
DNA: TGCAGCGTTCATCTGGGGGGTAGAAACATTCAGTACTTC
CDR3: CSVHLGGRNIQYF

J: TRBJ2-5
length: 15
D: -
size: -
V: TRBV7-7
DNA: TGTGCCAGCAGCTTAACCGCAGCGCAGGGAGAGACCCAGTACTTC
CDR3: CASSLTAAQGETQYF

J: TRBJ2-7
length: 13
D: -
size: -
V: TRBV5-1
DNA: TGCGCCAGCTCCCGCGAGGGAAACTACGAGCAGTACTTC
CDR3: CASSREGNYEQYF

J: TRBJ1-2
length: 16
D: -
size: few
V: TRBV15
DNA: TGTGCCACCAGCAGAGAGCTTGGGGGCCGAAACTATGGCTACACCTTC
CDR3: CATSRELGGRNYGYTF

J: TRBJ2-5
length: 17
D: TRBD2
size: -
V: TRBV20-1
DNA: TGCAGTGCTAGAGATCGGCGACTAGCGGGGGTACAAGAGACCCAGTACTTC
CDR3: CSARDRRLAGVQETQYF

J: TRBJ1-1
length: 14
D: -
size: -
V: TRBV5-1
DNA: TGTGCCAGCAGTTTAACGGCGATAGGCACTGAAGCTTTCTTT
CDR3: CASSLTAIGTEAFF

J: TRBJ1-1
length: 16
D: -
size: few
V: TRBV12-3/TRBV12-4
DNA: TGTGCCAGCAGTTTGGGCAGTGGGATAGGTGACACTGAAGCTTTCTTT
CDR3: CASSLGSGIGDTEAFF

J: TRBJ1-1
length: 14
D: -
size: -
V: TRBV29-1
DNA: TGCAGCGTTGAAAAAGGGGGGGGTAACACTGAAGCTTTCTTT
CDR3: CSVEKGGGNTEAFF

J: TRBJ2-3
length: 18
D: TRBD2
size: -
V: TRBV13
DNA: TGTGCCAGCAGCCCGGGACTAGCGGGGGGCCTTGGCACAGATACGCAGTATTTT
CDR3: CASSPGLAGGLGTDTQYF

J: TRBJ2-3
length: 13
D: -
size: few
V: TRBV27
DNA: TGTGCCAGCAGTTTGACAGGCCAGGTTACGCAGTATTTT
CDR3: CASSLTGQVTQYF

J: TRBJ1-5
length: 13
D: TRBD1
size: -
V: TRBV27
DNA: TGTGCCAGCAGTTTACGGGGACAGGGGGTCCAGCATTTT
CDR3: CASSLRGQGVQHF

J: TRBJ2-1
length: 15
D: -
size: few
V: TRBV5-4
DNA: TGTGCCAGCAGCTTGATCCGCAATGACTACAATGAGCAGTTCTTC
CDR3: CASSLIRNDYNEQFF

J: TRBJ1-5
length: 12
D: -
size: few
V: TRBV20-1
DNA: TGCAGTGCCGGAAGTGGGAAACAGCCCCAGCATTTT
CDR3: CSAGSGKQPQHF

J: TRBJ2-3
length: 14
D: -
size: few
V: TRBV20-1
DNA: TGCAGCTCAGGGGGGCCTTGGGGCACAGATACGCAGTATTTT
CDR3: CSSGGPWGTDTQYF

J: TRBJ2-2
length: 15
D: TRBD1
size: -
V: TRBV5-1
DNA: TGCGCCAGCAGCCCAAAGACAGGGCAGGGCGGGGAGCTGTTTTTT
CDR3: CASSPKTGQGGELFF